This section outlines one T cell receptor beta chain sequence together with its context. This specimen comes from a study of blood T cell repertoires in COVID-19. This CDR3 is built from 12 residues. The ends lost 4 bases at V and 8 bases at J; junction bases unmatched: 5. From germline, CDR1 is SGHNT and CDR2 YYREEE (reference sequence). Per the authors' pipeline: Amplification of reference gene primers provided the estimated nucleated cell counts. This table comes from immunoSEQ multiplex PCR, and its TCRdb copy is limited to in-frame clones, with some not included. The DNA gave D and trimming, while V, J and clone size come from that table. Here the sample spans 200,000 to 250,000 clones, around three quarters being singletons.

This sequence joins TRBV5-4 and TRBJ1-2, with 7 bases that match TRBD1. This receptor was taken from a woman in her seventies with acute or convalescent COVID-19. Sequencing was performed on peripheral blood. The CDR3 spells CASSEGAIGYTF. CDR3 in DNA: TGTGCCAGCAGCGAGGGGGCCATCGGCTACACCTTC. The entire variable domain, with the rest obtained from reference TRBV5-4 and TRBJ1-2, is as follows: ETGVTQSPTHLIKTRGQQVTLRCSSQSGHNTVSWYQQALGQGPQFIFQYYREEENGRGNFPPRFSGLQFPNYSSELNVNALELDDSALYLCASSEGAIGYTFGSGTRLTVV.